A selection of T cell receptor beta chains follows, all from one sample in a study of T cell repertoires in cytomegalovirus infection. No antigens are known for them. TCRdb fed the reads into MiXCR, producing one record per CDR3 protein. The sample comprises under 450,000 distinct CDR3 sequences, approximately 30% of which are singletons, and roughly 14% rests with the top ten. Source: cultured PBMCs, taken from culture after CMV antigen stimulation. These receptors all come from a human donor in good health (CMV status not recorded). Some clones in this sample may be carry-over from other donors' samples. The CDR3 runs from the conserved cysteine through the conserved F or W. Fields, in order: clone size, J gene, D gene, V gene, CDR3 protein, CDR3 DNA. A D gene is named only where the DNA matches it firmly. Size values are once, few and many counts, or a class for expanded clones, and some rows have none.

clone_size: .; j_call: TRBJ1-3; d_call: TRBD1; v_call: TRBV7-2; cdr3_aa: CASSFHPGTGGQDTIYF; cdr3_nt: TGTGCCAGCAGCTTTCACCCCGGGACAGGGGGCCAAGACACCATATATTTT
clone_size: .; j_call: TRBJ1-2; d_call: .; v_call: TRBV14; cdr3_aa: CASSLNRERQRGGYTF; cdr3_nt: TGTGCCAGCAGTCTCAACAGGGAAAGGCAGCGGGGCGGCTACACCTTC
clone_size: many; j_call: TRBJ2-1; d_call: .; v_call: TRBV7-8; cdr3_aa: CASTRLRGENYNEQFF; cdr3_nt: TGTGCCAGCACCCGGCTGAGGGGGGAGAACTACAATGAGCAGTTCTTC
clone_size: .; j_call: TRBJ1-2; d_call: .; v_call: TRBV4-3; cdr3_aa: CASSQDRGESYGYTF; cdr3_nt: TGCGCCAGCAGCCAAGATAGGGGGGAATCCTATGGCTACACCTTC
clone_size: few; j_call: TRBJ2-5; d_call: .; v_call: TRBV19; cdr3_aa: CASTPRGGSETQYF; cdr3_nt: TGTGCCAGTACCCCCCGAGGGGGGTCGGAGACCCAGTACTTC
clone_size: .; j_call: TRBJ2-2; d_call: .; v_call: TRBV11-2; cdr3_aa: CASSLIRAGELFF; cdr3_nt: TGTGCCAGCAGCTTAATAAGGGCCGGGGAGCTGTTTTTT
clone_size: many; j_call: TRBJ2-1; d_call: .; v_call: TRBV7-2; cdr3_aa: CATGQSSYNEQFF; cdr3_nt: TGTGCCACCGGACAGAGCTCCTACAATGAGCAGTTCTTC
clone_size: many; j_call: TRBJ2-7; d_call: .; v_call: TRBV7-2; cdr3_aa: CASSPGVGGTYEQYF; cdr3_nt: TGTGCCAGCAGCCCCGGTGTGGGAGGAACCTACGAGCAGTACTTC
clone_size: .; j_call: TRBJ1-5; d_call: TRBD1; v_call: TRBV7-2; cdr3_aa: CASSLDRVGNQPQHF; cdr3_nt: TGTGCCAGCAGCTTGGACAGGGTTGGCAATCAGCCCCAGCATTTT
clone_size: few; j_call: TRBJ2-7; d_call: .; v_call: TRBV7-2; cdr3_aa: CASSLLGSSYEQYF; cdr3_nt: TGTGCCAGCAGCCTACTCGGGAGCTCCTACGAGCAGTACTTC
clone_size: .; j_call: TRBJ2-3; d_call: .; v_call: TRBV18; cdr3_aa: CASSSQDTQYF; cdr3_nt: TGTGCCAGCTCATCTCAGGATACGCAGTATTTT
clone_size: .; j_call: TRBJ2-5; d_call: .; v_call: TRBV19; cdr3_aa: CASSPPDGETQYF; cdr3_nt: TGTGCCAGTAGCCCCCCGGACGGGGAGACCCAGTACTTC
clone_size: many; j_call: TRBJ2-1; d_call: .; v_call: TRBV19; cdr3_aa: CASSRNRRDSYNEQFF; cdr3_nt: TGTGCCAGTAGTAGGAATCGTAGGGACTCGTACAATGAGCAGTTCTTC
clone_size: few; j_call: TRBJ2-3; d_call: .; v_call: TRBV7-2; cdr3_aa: CASSLMGPTDTQYF; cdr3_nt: TGTGCCAGCAGCTTAATGGGACCCACAGATACGCAGTATTTT
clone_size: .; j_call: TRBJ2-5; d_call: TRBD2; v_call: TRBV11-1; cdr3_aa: CASSLNAGDSETQYF; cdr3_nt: TGTGCCAGCAGCCTAAACGCGGGGGACTCAGAGACCCAGTACTTC
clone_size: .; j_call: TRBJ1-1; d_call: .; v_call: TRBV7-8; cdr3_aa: CASSLRIRFEEAFF; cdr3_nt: TGTGCCAGCAGCTTGCGGATCAGATTTGAAGAAGCTTTCTTT
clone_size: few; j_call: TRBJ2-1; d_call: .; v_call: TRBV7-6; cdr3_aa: CASSSLVSAYNEQFF; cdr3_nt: TGTGCCAGCAGTTCACTAGTTAGCGCCTACAATGAGCAGTTCTTC
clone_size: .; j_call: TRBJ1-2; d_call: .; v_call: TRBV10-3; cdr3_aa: CAISEGAPSYGYTF; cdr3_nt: TGTGCCATCAGTGAAGGGGCGCCGAGCTATGGCTACACCTTC
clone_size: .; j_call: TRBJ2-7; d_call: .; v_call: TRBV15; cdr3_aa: CATSRDANLKNF; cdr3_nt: TGTGCCACCAGCAGAGATGCAAATTTAAAGAACTTC
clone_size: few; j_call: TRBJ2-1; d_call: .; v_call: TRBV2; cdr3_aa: CASTDRTGPYNEQFF; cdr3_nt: TGTGCCAGCACCGACCGGACGGGCCCCTACAATGAGCAGTTCTTC
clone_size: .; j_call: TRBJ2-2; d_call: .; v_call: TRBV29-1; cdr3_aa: CSVVGNTGELFF; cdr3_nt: TGCAGCGTTGTGGGCAACACCGGGGAGCTGTTTTTT
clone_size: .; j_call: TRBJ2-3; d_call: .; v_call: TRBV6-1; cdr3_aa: CASKKRVQSPDTQYF; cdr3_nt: TGTGCCAGCAAGAAACGAGTCCAGAGTCCAGATACGCAGTATTTT
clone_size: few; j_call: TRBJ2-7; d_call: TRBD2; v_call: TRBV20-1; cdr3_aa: CSARGLAPYEQYF; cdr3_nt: TGCAGTGCTCGGGGACTAGCTCCCTACGAGCAGTACTTC
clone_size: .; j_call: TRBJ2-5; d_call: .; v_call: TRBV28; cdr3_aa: CASSLTRGGYGETQYF; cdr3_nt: TGTGCCAGCAGTTTGACCAGGGGAGGTTATGGGGAGACCCAGTACTTC
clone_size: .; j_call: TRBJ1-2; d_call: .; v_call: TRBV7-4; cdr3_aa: CASSPPGHSFNLGYTF; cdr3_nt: TGTGCCAGCAGTCCACCGGGACATAGTTTCAACCTAGGCTACACCTTC
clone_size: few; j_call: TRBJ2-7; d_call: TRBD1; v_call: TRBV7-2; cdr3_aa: CASSVTGGSYEQYF; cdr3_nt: TGTGCCAGCAGCGTGACAGGGGGGTCCTACGAGCAGTACTTC
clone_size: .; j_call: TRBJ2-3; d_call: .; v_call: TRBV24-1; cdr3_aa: CATSDSREVTDTQYF; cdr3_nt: TGTGCCACCAGTGATTCGCGGGAAGTCACAGATACGCAGTATTTT
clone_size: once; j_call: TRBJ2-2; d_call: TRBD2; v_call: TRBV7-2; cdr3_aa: CASILTSGGAGELFF; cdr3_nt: TGTGCCAGCATCCTAACTAGCGGGGGGGCCGGGGAGCTGTTTTTT
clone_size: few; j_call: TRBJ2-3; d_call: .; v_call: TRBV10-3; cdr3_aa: CAISDGPTDTQYF; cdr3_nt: TGTGCCATCAGTGATGGCCCCACAGATACGCAGTATTTT
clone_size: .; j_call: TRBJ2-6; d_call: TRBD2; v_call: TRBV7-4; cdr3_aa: CASGIAGGSGANVLTF; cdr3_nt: TGTGCCAGCGGGATAGCGGGAGGATCTGGGGCCAACGTCCTGACTTTC
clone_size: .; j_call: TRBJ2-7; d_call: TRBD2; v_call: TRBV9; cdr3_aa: CASSVASGNWAEQYF; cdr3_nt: TGTGCCAGCAGCGTTGCTAGCGGGAACTGGGCCGAGCAGTACTTC
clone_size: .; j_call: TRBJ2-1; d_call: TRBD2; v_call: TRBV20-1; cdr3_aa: CSARPRGEGLYNEQFF; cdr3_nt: TGCAGTGCTAGGCCCCGCGGGGAGGGTTTGTACAATGAGCAGTTCTTC
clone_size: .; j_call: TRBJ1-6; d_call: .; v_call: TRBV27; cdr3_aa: CASSVSYNSPLHF; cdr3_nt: TGTGCCAGCAGCGTATCCTATAATTCACCCCTCCACTTT
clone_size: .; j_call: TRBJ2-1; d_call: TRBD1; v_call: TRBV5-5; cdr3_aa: CASSADRGGIENEQFF; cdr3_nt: TGTGCCAGCAGCGCGGACAGGGGAGGGATAGAGAATGAGCAGTTCTTC
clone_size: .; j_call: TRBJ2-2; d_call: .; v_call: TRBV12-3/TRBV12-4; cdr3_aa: CASSPKGGGTGELFF; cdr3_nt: TGTGCCAGCAGTCCAAAGGGAGGTGGCACCGGGGAGCTGTTTTTT
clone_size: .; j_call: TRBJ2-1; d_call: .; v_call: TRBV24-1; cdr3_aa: CATSDWSGVTGNEQFF; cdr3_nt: TGTGCCACCAGTGATTGGAGCGGCGTTACAGGGAATGAGCAGTTCTTC
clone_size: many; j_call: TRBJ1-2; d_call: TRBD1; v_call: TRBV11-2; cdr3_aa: CASSLSGTGANYGYTF; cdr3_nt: TGTGCCAGCAGCTTATCTGGGACAGGGGCTAACTATGGCTACACCTTC
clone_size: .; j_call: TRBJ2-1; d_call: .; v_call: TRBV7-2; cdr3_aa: CASSFVDSSGQFF; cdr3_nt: TGTGCCAGCAGCTTCGTGGACTCTTCGGGGCAGTTCTTC
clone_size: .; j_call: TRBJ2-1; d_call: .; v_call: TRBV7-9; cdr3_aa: CASSPLPRGNDWNEQFF; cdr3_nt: TGTGCCAGCAGCCCCCTCCCCCGGGGCAACGATTGGAATGAGCAGTTCTTC
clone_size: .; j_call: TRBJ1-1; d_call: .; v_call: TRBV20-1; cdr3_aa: CSAIRQGSEAFF; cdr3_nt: TGCAGTGCCATTCGCCAGGGGTCTGAAGCTTTCTTT
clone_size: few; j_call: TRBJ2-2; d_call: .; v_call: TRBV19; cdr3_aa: CASIDPGAGGELFF; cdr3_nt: TGTGCCAGTATCGATCCGGGGGCGGGCGGGGAGCTGTTTTTT
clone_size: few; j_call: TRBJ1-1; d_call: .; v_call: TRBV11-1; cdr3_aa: CASSPIWTVTNTEAFF; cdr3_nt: TGTGCCAGCAGCCCGATTTGGACAGTCACGAACACTGAAGCTTTCTTT